Presented here are 13 T cell receptor beta chains from one specimen sequenced in a study of shared clonotypes between healthy human individuals. CD45RO-negative CD8 cells positively selected for CCR7 made up the naive population, which excluded terminally differentiated effector memory CD45RA+ cells. The data were produced by immunoSEQ multiplex PCR, yet TCRdb's version contains in-frame clones alone and is incomplete. The table includes about 2 million clones, approximately 94% detected once. Input material: naive CD8+ T cells sorted from blood. All receptors come from a man younger than 35 in good health.

V is TRBV29-1 and J is TRBJ2-7; D remains unclear. V lost 6 bases and J 2 bases, leaving 14 bases between the germline ends. Germline CDR1 and CDR2: SQVTM and ANQGSEA. CDR3 length: 13 residues. CDR3 sequence (DNA): TGCAGCGTCGAAAAGACGGATCCCTACGAGCAGTACTTC. Amino acid sequence: CSVEKTDPYEQYF.

This clone was observed once. The chain joins TRBV20-1 to TRBJ2-1, with 11 bases aligning to TRBD2. This CDR3 spans 11 amino acids. In germline, CDR1 is DFQATT, CDR2 SNEGSKA (reference sequence). The V segment lost 4 bases and the J segment 15 bases; nucleotides outside the gene matches: 5. CDR3 amino acids: CSAKTSGALFF. The DNA for the CDR3 is TGCAGTGCTAAGACTAGCGGGGCTCTGTTCTTC.

The rearrangement uses TRBV5-1 and TRBJ2-7; D possibly corresponds to TRBD2 (5 bases). The germline CDR1 and CDR2 sequences are SGHRS and YFSETQ. The CDR3 contains 12 residues. Trimming removed 7 bases from V and 6 bases from J, with 14 bases in between. CDR3 region: CASGPGTLEQYF. The CDR3 DNA follows: TGCGCCAGCGGACCGGGAACGCTCGAGCAGTACTTC.

The CDR3 here is CASSLAQGRVDEQFF. The CDR3 nucleotides read TGTGCCAGCAGCTTAGCGCAGGGAAGGGTGGATGAGCAGTTCTTC. The J gene is TRBJ2-1, the V gene TRBV7-9, with a weak D call TRBD1 (5 bases). This CDR3 contains 15 residues. V was trimmed by 0 bases and J by 8 bases, leaving 14 bases between them. Germline loops: CDR1 SEHNR, CDR2 FQNEAQ (reference sequence).

The V gene is TRBV5-1, the J gene TRBJ2-7; D gene unclear. The ends were cut back, 2 bases at V and 4 bases at J, with 10 bases in the middle. CDR3 length: 13 residues. Germline V lookup: CDR1 SGHRS, CDR2 YFSETQ. The CDR3 DNA reads TGCGCCAGCAGCTTCGGCCTCTTTTACGAGCAGTACTTC. Encoded protein: CASSFGLFYEQYF.

V gene TRBV7-9 combines with J gene TRBJ1-4; 10 bases agree with TRBD1. The length of the CDR3 is 15 residues. Trimming took 2 bases from V and 5 from J; bases not matched to a gene: 2. The germline CDR1 and CDR2 sequences are SEHNR and FQNEAQ (reference sequence). The CDR3 bases are TGTGCCAGCAGCTTATCGGGACAGGGGAATGAAAAACTGTTTTTT. Translating it yields CASSLSGQGNEKLFF.

V usage is TRBV5-6 and J usage is TRBJ2-4; no reliable D call. The V end lost 0 bases, the J end lost 0 bases, and 4 bases lay between the germline ends. Per the germline V gene, CDR1 is SGHDT and CDR2 is YYEEEE. The CDR3 totals 14 residues. The CDR3 DNA reads TGTGCCAGCAGCTTGGGAGCAGCCAAAAACATTCAGTACTTC. This sequence encodes CASSLGAAKNIQYF.

V and J are TRBV9 and TRBJ2-1, with D possibly matching TRBD1 (6 bases). Trimming shortened V by 3 bases and J by 8 bases, and 24 bases separated the two germline ends. CDR3 size: 17 residues. CDR1 is SGDLS, CDR2 YYNGEE, per germline. CDR3 nucleotides: TGTGCCAGCAGCGCATCGAGATGGGGGCTGAGTGGGGATGAGCAGTTCTTC. Translated, it gives CASSASRWGLSGDEQFF.

This chain joins TRBV5-1 and TRBJ1-1; a weak D match, TRBD1 (5 bases). V lost 3 bases and J 4 bases, leaving 13 bases between the germline ends. Germline lookup yields CDR1 SGHRS and CDR2 YFSETQ. The CDR3 is 14 amino acids. CDR3 in amino acids: CASSYTGSVTEAFF. Written as DNA, the CDR3 is TGCGCCAGCAGCTATACAGGCTCGGTCACTGAAGCTTTCTTT.

V gene TRBV27 combines with J gene TRBJ2-2; tentative D call: TRBD2 (6 bases). Germline CDR1 MNHEY, CDR2 SMNVEV (reference sequence). The CDR3 runs 15 residues. The V gene lost 1 base and the J gene lost 5 bases, with 11 bases spanning the gap. The CDR3: CASSLWARGTGELFF. The DNA of the CDR3 is TGTGCCAGCAGTTTATGGGCTCGGGGGACCGGGGAGCTGTTTTTT.

This clone was counted a single time. The chain employs TRBV7-6 and TRBJ2-2; D tentatively reads TRBD1 or TRBD2 (6 bases each). V lost 1 base and J lost 4, with 10 bases in between. CDR3 length: 15 amino acids. Germline CDR1 is SGHVS and CDR2 is FNYEAQ. CDR3 protein: CASSLGPGATGELFF. The CDR3 nucleotides are TGTGCCAGCAGCTTAGGTCCGGGGGCCACCGGGGAGCTGTTTTTT.

V and J are TRBV7-9 and TRBJ2-2; 7 bases are shared with TRBD2. V shed 3 bases and J 0 bases; nucleotides not matched to a gene: 10. The germline CDR1 and CDR2 sequences are SEHNR and FQNEAQ (reference sequence). The CDR3 consists of 18 residues. The DNA for the CDR3 is TGTGCCAGCAGCTTCCGGGGCGGACTAGTAGCGAACACCGGGGAGCTGTTTTTT. This translates into CASSFRGGLVANTGELFF.

V is TRBV27 and J is TRBJ1-2; D is undetermined. The CDR3 contains 13 residues. V dropped 8 bases and J dropped 2 bases, with 12 bases sitting between them. Germline CDR1 MNHEY, CDR2 SMNVEV (reference sequence). The CDR3 bases are TGTGCCAGCCGTGCCAGCTGGAACTATGGCTACACCTTC. It yields the protein CASRASWNYGYTF.